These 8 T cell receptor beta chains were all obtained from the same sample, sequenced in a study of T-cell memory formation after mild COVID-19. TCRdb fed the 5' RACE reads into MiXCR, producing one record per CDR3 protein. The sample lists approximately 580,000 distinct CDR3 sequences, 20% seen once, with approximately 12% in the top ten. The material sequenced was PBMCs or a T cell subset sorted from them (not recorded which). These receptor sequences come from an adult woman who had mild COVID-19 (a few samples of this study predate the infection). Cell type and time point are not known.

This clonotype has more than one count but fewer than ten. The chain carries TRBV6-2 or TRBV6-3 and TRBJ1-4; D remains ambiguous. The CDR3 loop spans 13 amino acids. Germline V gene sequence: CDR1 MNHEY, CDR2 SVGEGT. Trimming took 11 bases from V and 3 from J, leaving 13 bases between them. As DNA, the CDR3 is TGTGCCTGCACTCTTGGACCTAATGAAAAACTGTTTTTT. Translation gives CACTLGPNEKLFF.

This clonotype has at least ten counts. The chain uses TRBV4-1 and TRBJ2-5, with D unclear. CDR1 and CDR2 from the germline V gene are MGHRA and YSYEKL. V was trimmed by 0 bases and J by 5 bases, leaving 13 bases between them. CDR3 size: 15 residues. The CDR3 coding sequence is TGCGCCAGCAGCCAAGACAACTCCCCCTTGGAGACCCAGTACTTC. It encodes CASSQDNSPLETQYF.

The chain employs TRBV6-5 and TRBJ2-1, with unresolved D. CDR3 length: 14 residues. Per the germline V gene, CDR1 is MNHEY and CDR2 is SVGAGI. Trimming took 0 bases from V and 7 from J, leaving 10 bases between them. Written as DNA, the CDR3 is TGTGCCAGCAGTTACTCGAGGCACAAGAATGAGCAGTTCTTC. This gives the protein CASSYSRHKNEQFF.

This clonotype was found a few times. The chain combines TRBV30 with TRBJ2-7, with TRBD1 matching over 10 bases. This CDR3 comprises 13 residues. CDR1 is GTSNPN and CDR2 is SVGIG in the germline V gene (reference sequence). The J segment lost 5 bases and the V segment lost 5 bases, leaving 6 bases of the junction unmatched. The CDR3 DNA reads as TGTGCCTGGGGGCGACAGGGGGCCCACGAGCAGTACTTC. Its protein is CAWGRQGAHEQYF.

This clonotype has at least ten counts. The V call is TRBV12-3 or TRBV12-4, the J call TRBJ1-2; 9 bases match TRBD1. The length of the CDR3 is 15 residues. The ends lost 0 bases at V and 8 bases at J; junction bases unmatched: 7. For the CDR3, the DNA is TGTGCCAGCAGTTTAGCGCGTCGGACAGGGGTCGGCTACACCTTC. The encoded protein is CASSLARRTGVGYTF.

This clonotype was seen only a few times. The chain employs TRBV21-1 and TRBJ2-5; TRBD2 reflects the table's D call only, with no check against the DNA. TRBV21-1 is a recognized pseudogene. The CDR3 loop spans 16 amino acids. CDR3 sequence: CASTPRLDSGQETQYF. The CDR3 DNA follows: TGTGCCAGCACCCCGAGGCTAGATTCAGGTCAAGAGACCCAGTACTTC.

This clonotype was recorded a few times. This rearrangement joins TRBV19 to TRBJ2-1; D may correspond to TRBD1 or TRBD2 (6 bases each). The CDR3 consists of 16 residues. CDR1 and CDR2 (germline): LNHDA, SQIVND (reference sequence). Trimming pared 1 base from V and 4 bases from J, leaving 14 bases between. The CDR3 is CASSIVRGAGYNEQFF. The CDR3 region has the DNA TGTGCCAGTAGTATAGTGAGGGGGGCAGGGTACAATGAGCAGTTCTTC.

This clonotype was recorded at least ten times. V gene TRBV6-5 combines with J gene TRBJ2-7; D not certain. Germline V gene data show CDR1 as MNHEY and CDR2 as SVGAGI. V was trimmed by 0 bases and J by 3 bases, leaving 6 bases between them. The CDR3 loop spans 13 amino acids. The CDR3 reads CASSYSRDYEQYF. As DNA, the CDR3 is TGTGCCAGCAGTTACTCGCGAGACTACGAGCAGTACTTC.